A single sample gave rise to the 24 T cell receptor beta chains below, sequenced in a study of technical replicates of blood from a few donors. Sequenced by immunoSEQ multiplex PCR; TCRdb stores in-frame clones only, minus some. This sample yields 75,000 to 100,000 clones, of which 94% are seen a single time; 0.24% belongs to the top ten. Sequencing was carried out using T cells isolated from PBMCs. These receptor sequences come from a human donor in good health.

The chain uses TRBV7-9 and TRBJ2-7, with TRBD2 matching 7 bases. The CDR3 spans 15 residues. CDR1 and CDR2 from the germline V gene are SEHNR and FQNEAQ (reference sequence). The V gene end was trimmed by 4 bases and the J gene end by 0 bases; junction bases not matched to a gene: 6. The CDR3 DNA reads as TGTGCCAGCAGCTCTCCGGGCGGGAGCTCCTACGAGCAGTACTTC. Translation gives CASSSPGGSSYEQYF.

The CDR3 loop reads CASKPGTKKRVQYF. The CDR3 DNA reads as TGTGCCAGCAAACCCGGGACTAAGAAGCGGGTGCAGTACTTC. The chain joins TRBV6-1 to TRBJ2-7, with 7 positions matching TRBD2. J was trimmed by 9 bases and V by 7 bases; bases with no gene match: 15. The CDR3 has 14 residues. CDR1 and CDR2 (germline): MNHNS, SASEGT.

This chain links TRBV6-1 with TRBJ2-5; D is ambiguous. The J call may be in error: the DNA end matches TRBJ2-7 better. The CDR3 has 15 amino acids. Germline-derived CDR1 and CDR2 are MNHNS and SASEGT. The CDR3: CASSLSSAGSYEQYF. The CDR3 nucleotides are TGTGCCAGCAGCCTCTCGTCTGCAGGCTCCTACGAGCAGTACTTC.

This chain links TRBV5-1 with TRBJ1-2; 10 nucleotides line up with TRBD1. The CDR3 is 15 residues long. Germline V lookup: CDR1 SGHRS, CDR2 YFSETQ. With 4 bases clipped from V and 4 bases from J, the junction kept 7 bases outside the gene matches. CDR3 coding DNA: TGCGCCAGCAGCGCGGAGGGGACAGGGGCCTATGGCTACACCTTC. Amino acid sequence: CASSAEGTGAYGYTF.

The chain recombines TRBV11-2 with TRBJ2-7; TRBD2 aligns across 8 bases. The CDR3 extends over 15 amino acids. Germline lookup yields CDR1 SGHAT and CDR2 FQNNGV. V trimming: 1 base; J trimming: 4 bases; junction bases outside the gene matches: 6. The CDR3 DNA sequence: TGTGCCAGCAGCTTAGTAGTCGGGGGGGTTTACGAGCAGTACTTC. Encoded protein: CASSLVVGGVYEQYF.

The chain recombines TRBV6-1 with TRBJ2-3, with TRBD2 identical over 15 bases. Trimming at V came to 4 bases and at J to 1 base, leaving 9 bases not matched to a gene. This CDR3 has 19 amino acids. Germline lookup yields CDR1 MNHNS and CDR2 SASEGT. This CDR3 is CASSGTSGRGGTGTDTQYF. The CDR3 bases are TGTGCCAGCAGTGGGACTAGCGGGAGGGGGGGTACTGGCACAGATACGCAGTATTTT.

In DNA, the CDR3 is TGTGCCAGCAGCAAACGGGGGGGGGCCCAAGAGACCCAGTACTTC. The encoded protein is CASSKRGGAQETQYF. The chain carries TRBV21-1 and TRBJ2-5; TRBD2, as called in the table, went unchecked against the DNA. TRBV21-1 is shown as a pseudogene. This CDR3 region has 15 residues.

This clone was found once. The CDR3, as DNA: TGTGCCAGCAGCTTGCCAGCGGCTTATGGCTACACCTTC. It specifies CASSLPAAYGYTF. V is TRBV11-3 and J is TRBJ1-2, with D hard to call. This CDR3 contains 13 residues. V lost 3 bases to trimming and J lost 5 bases, with 10 bases between them. The germline CDR1 and CDR2 sequences are SGHNT and YENEEA.

V gene TRBV7-9 combines with J gene TRBJ1-1, with D maybe TRBD1 (6 bases). Germline CDR1 SEHNR, CDR2 FQNEAQ (reference sequence). The V and J ends lost 1 base and 4 bases respectively, with 13 bases between them. CDR3 length: 15 amino acids. CDR3 sequence: CASSLEAGGGTEAFF. The CDR3 DNA reads TGTGCCAGCAGCTTAGAGGCGGGAGGGGGCACTGAAGCTTTCTTT.

The chain links TRBV7-8 to TRBJ2-5, with D possibly being TRBD2 (5 bases). The CDR3 is 14 amino acids. Trimming pared 4 bases from V and 7 bases from J, leaving 16 bases between. From germline, CDR1 is SGHVS and CDR2 FQNEAQ. Here the CDR3 reads CASSWKRVAGTQYF. The CDR3 coding sequence is TGTGCCAGCAGCTGGAAGAGGGTCGCGGGGACCCAGTACTTC. The whole variable domain, filled in from reference TRBV7-8 and TRBJ2-5, reads GAGVSQSPRYKVAKRGQDVALRCDPISGHVSLFWYQQALGQGPEFLTYFQNEAQLDKSGLPSDRFFAERPEGSVSTLKIQRTQQEDSAVYLCASSWKRVAGTQYFGPGTRLLVL.

V and J are TRBV11-2 and TRBJ2-1; TRBD2 agrees at 8 bases. The germline CDR1 and CDR2 sequences are SGHAT and FQNNGV. After removal of 1 base from V and 6 bases from J, the junction contained 8 bases not matched to a gene. The CDR3 is made up of 16 amino acids. Here the CDR3 reads CASSLGLAQNINEQFF. The CDR3 DNA reads TGTGCCAGCAGCTTAGGACTAGCGCAGAATATCAATGAGCAGTTCTTC.

J is TRBJ2-1 and V is TRBV18; 13 nucleotides align to TRBD2. Losses at the gene ends were 0 bases for V and 7 bases for J; bases not matched to a gene: 3. In germline, CDR1 is KGHSH, CDR2 LQKENI. This CDR3 contains 16 residues. The CDR3 protein is CASSPPGLAGRNEQFF. The CDR3 DNA reads TGTGCCAGCTCACCACCGGGACTAGCGGGGAGGAATGAGCAGTTCTTC.

J is TRBJ1-2 and V is TRBV5-1; TRBD1 might be the D (5 bases). V was pared by 3 bases and J by 8 bases, with 17 bases between. The length of the CDR3 is 14 residues. Germline V gene data show CDR1 as SGHRS and CDR2 as YFSETQ. The CDR3 sequence is CASSSTGGGTGYTF. CDR3 DNA sequence: TGCGCCAGCAGCTCTACCGGCGGGGGTACAGGCTACACCTTC.

V and J are TRBV7-9 and TRBJ2-2; D not certain. CDR1 is SEHNR and CDR2 is FQNEAQ in the germline V gene (reference sequence). The CDR3 has 11 residues. Trimming shortened V by 6 bases and J by 7 bases, and 6 bases separated the two germline ends. The CDR3 protein is CASRTYGELFF. The CDR3, as DNA: TGTGCCAGCAGAACCTACGGGGAGCTGTTTTTT.

The chain couples TRBV7-8 to TRBJ1-2; 7 bases align to TRBD1. Germline V gene lookup returns CDR1 SGHVS and CDR2 FQNEAQ. CDR3 length: 14 amino acids. V lost 5 bases and J lost 1; bases outside the gene matches: 4. The CDR3 loop reads CASSPRDSNYGYTF. The CDR3 nucleotides are TGTGCCAGCAGCCCCCGGGACAGTAACTATGGCTACACCTTC.

This chain uses TRBV25-1 with TRBJ2-2; 7 bases map to TRBD2. Trimming removed 0 bases from V and 4 bases from J; junction bases left unmatched: 2. The CDR3 runs to 15 residues. CDR1 is MGHDK, CDR2 SYGVNS, per germline. The CDR3 sequence is CASSEYRGVTGELFF. The CDR3 DNA reads TGTGCCAGCAGTGAATATCGGGGGGTCACCGGGGAGCTGTTTTTT.

The chain links TRBV18 to TRBJ2-5; tentative D call: TRBD1 (6 bases). Germline V lookup: CDR1 KGHSH, CDR2 LQKENI. The CDR3 covers 13 residues. V dropped 3 bases and J dropped 3 bases, with 8 bases sitting between them. The CDR3 DNA sequence: TGTGCCAGCTCACCTCGGGACAAAGAGACCCAGTACTTC. Its translation: CASSPRDKETQYF. Supplemented by reference TRBV18 and TRBJ2-5, the full variable domain reads NAGVMQNPRHLVRRRGQEARLRCSPMKGHSHVYWYRQLPEEGLKFMVYLQKENIIDESGMPKERFSAEFPKEGPSILRIQQVVRGDSAAYFCASSPRDKETQYFGPGTRLLVL.

V gene TRBV5-4 combines with J gene TRBJ2-7; weak D call: TRBD1 (6 bases). Germline-derived CDR1 and CDR2 are SGHNT and YYREEE (reference sequence). The CDR3 contains 13 residues. The germline V and J ends were trimmed by 3 bases and 6 bases, with 13 bases remaining between them. In nucleotides, the CDR3 is TGTGCCAGCAGCTATTTACAGGGAAGCGAGCAGTACTTC. It codes for CASSYLQGSEQYF. The whole variable domain, filled in from reference TRBV5-4 and TRBJ2-7, reads ETGVTQSPTHLIKTRGQQVTLRCSSQSGHNTVSWYQQALGQGPQFIFQYYREEENGRGNFPPRFSGLQFPNYSSELNVNALELDDSALYLCASSYLQGSEQYFGPGTRLTVT.

The rearrangement links TRBV5-1 to TRBJ1-1; 7 positions match TRBD1. The germline CDR1 and CDR2 sequences are SGHRS and YFSETQ. The CDR3 is made up of 16 amino acids. The V and J ends lost 4 bases and 0 bases, in that order; junction bases with no gene match: 9. The CDR3 DNA sequence: TGCGCCAGCAGCCCCGACAGGGAGTCCTTGAACACTGAAGCTTTCTTT. The encoded protein is CASSPDRESLNTEAFF.

The rearrangement uses TRBV19 and TRBJ1-2; D remains unclear. Trimming took off 5 bases at V and 8 bases at J, with 15 bases between the two ends. The CDR3 spans 13 residues. Germline V CDR1 and CDR2: LNHDA, SQIVND (reference sequence). The CDR3 loop is CASSHLTPGGYTF. The CDR3 DNA reads as TGTGCCAGTAGTCATCTTACGCCGGGGGGCTACACCTTC.

The chain is built from TRBV30 and TRBJ2-5, with TRBD1 as a possible D gene (5 bases). This CDR3 comprises 12 residues. V lost 8 bases and J 4 bases, leaving 14 bases between the germline ends. CDR1 and CDR2 from the germline V gene are GTSNPN and SVGIG (reference sequence). CDR3 coding DNA: TGTGCCGTAGGTCCTAGGGGAGAGACCCAGTACTTC. Protein sequence: CAVGPRGETQYF.

The gene calls are TRBV7-9 and TRBJ1-2; tentatively, D is TRBD1 (6 bases). Looked up from germline, CDR1 is SEHNR and CDR2 is FQNEAQ (reference sequence). Between the trimmed V and J ends, which lost 5 bases and 1 base, there was a span of 17 bases. CDR3 length: 16 amino acids. CDR3 nucleotides: TGTGCCAGCAGCCATAGCCCCGGACAGAATAACTATGGCTACACCTTC. Protein product: CASSHSPGQNNYGYTF.

The DNA of the CDR3 is TGTGCCAGCAGACTAAACCGGGACAGGGGGTCCACTGAAGCTTTCTTT. This translates into CASRLNRDRGSTEAFF. The chain employs TRBV2 and TRBJ1-1; 11 positions agree with TRBD1. The CDR3 length is 16 residues. CDR1 and CDR2 from the germline V gene are SNHLY and FYNNEI. V lost 6 bases and J lost 4; bases outside the gene matches: 10.

The sample holds one count of this clone. The chain is built from TRBV10-2 and TRBJ2-7; perhaps TRBD2 as D (5 bases). V was pared by 6 bases and J by 6 bases, with 12 bases between. CDR1 is WSHSY, CDR2 SAAADI, per germline. This CDR3 region has 12 residues. The CDR3 DNA is TGCGCCAGCAGCCTGGACTTACGCGAGCAGTACTTC. Amino acids: CASSLDLREQYF.